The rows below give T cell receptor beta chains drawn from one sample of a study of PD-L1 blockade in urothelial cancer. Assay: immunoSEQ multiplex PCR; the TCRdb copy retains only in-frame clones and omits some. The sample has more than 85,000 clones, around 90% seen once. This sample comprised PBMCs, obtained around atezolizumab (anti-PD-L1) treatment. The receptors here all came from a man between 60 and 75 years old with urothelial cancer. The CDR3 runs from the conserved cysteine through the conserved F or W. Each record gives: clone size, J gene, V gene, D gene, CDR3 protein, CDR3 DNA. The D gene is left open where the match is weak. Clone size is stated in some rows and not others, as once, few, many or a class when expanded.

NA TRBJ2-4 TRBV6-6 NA CASSYLKNIQYF TGTGCCAGCAGTTACCTTAAAAACATTCAGTACTTC
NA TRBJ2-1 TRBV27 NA CASSLGRSYNEQFF TGTGCCAGCAGTTTGGGTAGGAGTTACAATGAGCAGTTCTTC
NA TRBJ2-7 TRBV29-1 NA CSVLGQAGEQYF TGCAGCGTCCTTGGGCAGGCCGGCGAGCAGTACTTC
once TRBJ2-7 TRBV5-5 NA CASSLHSTYEQYF TGTGCCAGCAGCTTGCACAGCACCTACGAGCAGTACTTC
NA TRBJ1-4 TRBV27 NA CASSLRPGGVELNEKLFF TGTGCCAGCAGTTTAAGACCGGGGGGCGTGGAACTTAATGAAAAACTGTTTTTT
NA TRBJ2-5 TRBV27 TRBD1 CASSFLGQPQETQYF TGTGCCAGCAGTTTCTTGGGACAGCCCCAAGAGACCCAGTACTTC
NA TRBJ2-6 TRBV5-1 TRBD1 CASTQGALGANVLTF TGCGCCAGCACCCAGGGGGCCCTTGGGGCCAACGTCCTGACTTTC
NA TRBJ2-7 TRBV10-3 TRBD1 CAIKGTEAYEQYF TGTGCCATCAAGGGGACAGAAGCCTACGAGCAGTACTTC
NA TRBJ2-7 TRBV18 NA CASSPRGDYYEQYF TGTGCCAGCTCACCACGTGGAGACTACTACGAGCAGTACTTC
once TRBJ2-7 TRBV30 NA CAWSVPGYEQYF TGTGCCTGGAGTGTACCAGGGTACGAGCAGTACTTC